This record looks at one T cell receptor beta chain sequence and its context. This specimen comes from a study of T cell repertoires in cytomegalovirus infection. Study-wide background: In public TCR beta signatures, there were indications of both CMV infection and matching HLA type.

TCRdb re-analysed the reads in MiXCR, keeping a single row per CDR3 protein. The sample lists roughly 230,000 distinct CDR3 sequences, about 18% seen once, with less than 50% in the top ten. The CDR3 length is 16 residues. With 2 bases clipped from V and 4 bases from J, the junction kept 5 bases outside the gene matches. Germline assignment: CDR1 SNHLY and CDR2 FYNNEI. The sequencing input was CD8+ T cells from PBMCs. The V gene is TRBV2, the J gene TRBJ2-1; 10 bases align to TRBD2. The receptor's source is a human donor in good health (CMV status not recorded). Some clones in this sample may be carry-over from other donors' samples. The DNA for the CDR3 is TGTGCCAGCAGTGAACAAGCGGGGGGGGTATACAATGAGCAGTTCTTC. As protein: CASSEQAGGVYNEQFF.